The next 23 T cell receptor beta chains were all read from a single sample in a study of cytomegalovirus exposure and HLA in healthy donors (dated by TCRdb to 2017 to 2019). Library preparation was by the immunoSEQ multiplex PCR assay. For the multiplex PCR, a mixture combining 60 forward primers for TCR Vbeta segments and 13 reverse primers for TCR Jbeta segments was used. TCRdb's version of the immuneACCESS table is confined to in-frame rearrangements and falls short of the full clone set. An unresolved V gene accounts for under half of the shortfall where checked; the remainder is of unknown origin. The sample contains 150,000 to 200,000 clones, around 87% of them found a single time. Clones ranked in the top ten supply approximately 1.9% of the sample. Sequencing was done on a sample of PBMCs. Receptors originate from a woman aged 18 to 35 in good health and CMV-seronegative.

The CDR3 region is CASSFAQGAGTEAFF. DNA of the CDR3: TGTGCCAGCAGCTTCGCACAGGGGGCTGGCACTGAAGCTTTCTTT. The chain has TRBV5-6 and TRBJ1-1; 9 nucleotides match TRBD1. CDR3 length: 15 residues. Germline V gives CDR1 SGHDT, CDR2 YYEEEE. V lost 2 bases to trimming and J lost 4 bases; unmatched junction nucleotides: 6.

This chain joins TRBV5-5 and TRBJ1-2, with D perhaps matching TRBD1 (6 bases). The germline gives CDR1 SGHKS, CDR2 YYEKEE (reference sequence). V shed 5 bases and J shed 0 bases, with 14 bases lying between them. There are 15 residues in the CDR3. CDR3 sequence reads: CASRDRRGANYGYTF. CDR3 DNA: TGTGCCAGCAGGGACCGCAGGGGAGCTAACTATGGCTACACCTTC.

CDR3 nucleotides: TGTGCCAGCACGATTACTAGCGGGAGTTACAATGAGCAGTTCTTC. The encoded protein is CASTITSGSYNEQFF. This chain links TRBV2 with TRBJ2-1; 11 bases are shared with TRBD2. This CDR3 comprises 15 residues. V lost 7 bases to trimming and J lost 4 bases; unmatched junction nucleotides: 6. The V gene's germline CDR1 is SNHLY and CDR2 FYNNEI.

The CDR3 protein is CAWTNFETQYF. DNA for the CDR3: TGTGCCTGGACAAATTTCGAGACCCAGTACTTC. The chain joins TRBV30 to TRBJ2-5; D remains unclear. V was pared by 4 bases and J by 5 bases, with 8 bases between. The V gene's germline CDR1 is GTSNPN and CDR2 SVGIG (reference sequence). The CDR3 runs 11 residues.

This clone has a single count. CDR3 nucleotides: TGTGCCAGCAGTTCCAACTACGAGCAGTACTTC. Residues: CASSSNYEQYF. This chain connects TRBV27 to TRBJ2-7; no firm D call. The CDR3 runs to 11 residues. From germline, CDR1 is MNHEY and CDR2 SMNVEV (reference sequence). V shed 4 bases and J shed 3 bases, with 4 bases lying between them.

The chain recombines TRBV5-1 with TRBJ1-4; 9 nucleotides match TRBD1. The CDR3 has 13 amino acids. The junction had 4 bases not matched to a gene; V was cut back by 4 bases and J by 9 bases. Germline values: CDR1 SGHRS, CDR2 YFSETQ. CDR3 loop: CASSGGQGQKLFF. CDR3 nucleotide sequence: TGCGCCAGCAGCGGTGGACAGGGGCAAAAACTGTTTTTT.

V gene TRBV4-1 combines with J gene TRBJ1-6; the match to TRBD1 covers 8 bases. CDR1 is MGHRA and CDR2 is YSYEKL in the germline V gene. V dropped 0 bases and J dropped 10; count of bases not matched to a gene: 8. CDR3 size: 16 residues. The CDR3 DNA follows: TGCGCCAGCAGCCAAGAGGACAGGGAATTGTCATCACCCCTCCACTTT. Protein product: CASSQEDRELSSPLHF.

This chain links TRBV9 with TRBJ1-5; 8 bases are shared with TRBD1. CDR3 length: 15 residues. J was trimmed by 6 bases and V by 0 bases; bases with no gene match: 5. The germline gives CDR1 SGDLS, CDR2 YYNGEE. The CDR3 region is CASSVGGQAGQPQHF. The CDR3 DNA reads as TGTGCCAGCAGCGTAGGGGGACAGGCGGGTCAGCCCCAGCATTTT.

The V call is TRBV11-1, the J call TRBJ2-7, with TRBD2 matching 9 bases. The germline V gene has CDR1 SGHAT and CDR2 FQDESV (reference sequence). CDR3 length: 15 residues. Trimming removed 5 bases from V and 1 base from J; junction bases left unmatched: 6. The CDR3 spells CASSLITSGSYEQYF. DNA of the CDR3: TGTGCCAGCAGCCTAATTACTAGCGGGTCCTACGAGCAGTACTTC.

The CDR3 spells CASTLQGKIEQYF. The CDR3 DNA is TGTGCCAGCACCCTTCAGGGAAAGATCGAGCAGTACTTC. V and J are TRBV6-6 and TRBJ2-5; TRBD1 is a possible D gene (5 bases). Judging by the DNA end, TRBJ2-7 fits better; the J call may be wrong. The CDR3 extends over 13 amino acids. Germline V gene sequence: CDR1 MNHNY, CDR2 SVGAGI (reference sequence).

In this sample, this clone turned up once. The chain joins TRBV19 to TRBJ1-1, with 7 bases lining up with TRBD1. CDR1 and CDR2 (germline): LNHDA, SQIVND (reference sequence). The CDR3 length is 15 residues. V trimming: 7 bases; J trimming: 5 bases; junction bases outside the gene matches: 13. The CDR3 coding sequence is TGTGCCAGTAAGGCAAAAACAGGGGTGAGGACTGAAGCTTTCTTT. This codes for CASKAKTGVRTEAFF.

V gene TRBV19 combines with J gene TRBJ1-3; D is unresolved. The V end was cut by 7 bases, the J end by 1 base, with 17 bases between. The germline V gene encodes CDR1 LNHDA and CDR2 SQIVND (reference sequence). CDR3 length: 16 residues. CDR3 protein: CASNLGSLLSGNTIYF. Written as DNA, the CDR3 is TGTGCCAGTAACCTTGGGAGCCTCCTTTCTGGAAACACCATATATTTT.

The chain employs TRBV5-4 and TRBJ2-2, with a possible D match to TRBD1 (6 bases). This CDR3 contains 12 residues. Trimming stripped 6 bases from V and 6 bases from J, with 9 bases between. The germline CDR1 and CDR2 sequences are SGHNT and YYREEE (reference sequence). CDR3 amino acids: CASKQGSGELFF. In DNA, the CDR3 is TGTGCCAGCAAGCAGGGGTCCGGGGAGCTGTTTTTT.

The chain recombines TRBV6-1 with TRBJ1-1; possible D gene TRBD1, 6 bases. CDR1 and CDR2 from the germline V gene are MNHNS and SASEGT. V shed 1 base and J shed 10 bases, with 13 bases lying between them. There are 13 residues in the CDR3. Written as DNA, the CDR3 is TGTGCCAGCAGTGAAGAGAGGGGGTCTGGAGCTTTCTTT. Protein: CASSEERGSGAFF.

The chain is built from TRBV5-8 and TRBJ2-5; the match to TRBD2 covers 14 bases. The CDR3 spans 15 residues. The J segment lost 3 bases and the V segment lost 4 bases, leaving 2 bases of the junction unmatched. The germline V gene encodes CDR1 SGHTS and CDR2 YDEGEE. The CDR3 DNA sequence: TGTGCCAGCAGCGCGGGACTAGCGGGAGAAGAGACCCAGTACTTC. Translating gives CASSAGLAGEETQYF. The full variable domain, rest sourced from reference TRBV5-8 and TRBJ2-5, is EAGVTQSPTHLIKTRGQQATLRCSPISGHTSVYWYQQALGLGLQFLLWYDEGEERNRGNFPPRFSGRQFPNYSSELNVNALELEDSALYLCASSAGLAGEETQYFGPGTRLLVL.

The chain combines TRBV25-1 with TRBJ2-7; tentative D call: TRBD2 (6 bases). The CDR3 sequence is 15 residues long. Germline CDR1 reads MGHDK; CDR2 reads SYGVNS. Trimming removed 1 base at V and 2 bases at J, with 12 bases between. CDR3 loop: CASSESGVLPYEQYF. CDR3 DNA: TGTGCCAGCAGTGAATCGGGGGTCTTGCCCTACGAGCAGTACTTC.

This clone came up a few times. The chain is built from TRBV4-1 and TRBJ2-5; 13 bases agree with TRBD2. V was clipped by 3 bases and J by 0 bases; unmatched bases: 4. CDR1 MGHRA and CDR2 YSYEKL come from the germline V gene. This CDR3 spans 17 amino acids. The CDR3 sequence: CASSHGLAGDDQETQYF. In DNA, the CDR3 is TGCGCCAGCAGCCACGGACTAGCGGGAGACGACCAAGAGACCCAGTACTTC.

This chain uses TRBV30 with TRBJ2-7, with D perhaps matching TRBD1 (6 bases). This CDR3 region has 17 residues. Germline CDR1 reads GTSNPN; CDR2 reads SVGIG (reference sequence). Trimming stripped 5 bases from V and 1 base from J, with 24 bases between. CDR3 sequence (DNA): TGTGCCTGGGCTGGGGGCCGCCGGGACCGAGGATCCTACGAGCAGTACTTC. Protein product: CAWAGGRRDRGSYEQYF.

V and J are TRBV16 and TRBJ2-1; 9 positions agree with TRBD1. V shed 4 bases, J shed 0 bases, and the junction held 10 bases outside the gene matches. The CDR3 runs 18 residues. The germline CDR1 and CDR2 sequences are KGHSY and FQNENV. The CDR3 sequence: CASSLDRGARNSYNEQFF. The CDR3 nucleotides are TGTGCCAGCAGCCTCGACAGGGGGGCGAGGAACTCCTACAATGAGCAGTTCTTC.

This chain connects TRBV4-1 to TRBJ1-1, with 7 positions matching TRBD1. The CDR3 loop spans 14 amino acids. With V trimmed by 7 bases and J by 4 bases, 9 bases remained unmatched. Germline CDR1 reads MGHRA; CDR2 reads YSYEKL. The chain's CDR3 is CASTYQQGFTEAFF. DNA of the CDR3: TGCGCCAGCACTTACCAACAGGGGTTCACTGAAGCTTTCTTT.

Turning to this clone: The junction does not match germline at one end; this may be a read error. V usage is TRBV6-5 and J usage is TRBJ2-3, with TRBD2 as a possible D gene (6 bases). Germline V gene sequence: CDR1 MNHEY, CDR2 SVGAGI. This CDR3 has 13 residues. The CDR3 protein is CASGKRVVDMQYF. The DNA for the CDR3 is TGTGCCAGCGGAAAGCGGGTCGTAGATATGCAGTATTTT.

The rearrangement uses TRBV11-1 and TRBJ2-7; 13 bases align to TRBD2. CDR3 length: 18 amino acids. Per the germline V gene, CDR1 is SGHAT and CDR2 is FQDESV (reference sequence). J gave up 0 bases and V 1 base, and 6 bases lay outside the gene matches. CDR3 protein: CASSLGTSGSGYSYEQYF. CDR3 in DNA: TGTGCCAGCAGCTTAGGGACTAGCGGGAGCGGTTACTCCTACGAGCAGTACTTC.

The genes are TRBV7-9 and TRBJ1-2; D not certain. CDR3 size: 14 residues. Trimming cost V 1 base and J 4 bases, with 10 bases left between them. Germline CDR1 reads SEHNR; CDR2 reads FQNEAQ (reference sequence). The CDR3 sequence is CASSLGQAIYGYTF. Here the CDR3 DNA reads TGTGCCAGCAGCTTAGGGCAGGCAATCTATGGCTACACCTTC.